The 20 T cell receptor beta chains below all came from one sample that was sequenced in a study of blood T cell repertoires in COVID-19. Libraries were prepared by immunoSEQ multiplex PCR; TCRdb keeps only in-frame clonotypes and omits some of them. The profile shows approximately 250,000 clones, around 80% of them singletons. Sequencing was done on a sample of peripheral blood. The receptors shown here come from a man aged 40-55 years who had recovered from COVID-19.

The CDR3: CASSMEGMDQPQHF. CDR3 in DNA: TGTGCCAGTAGTATGGAGGGGATGGATCAGCCCCAGCATTTT. V is TRBV19 and J is TRBJ1-5; weak D call: TRBD1 (5 bases). Germline values: CDR1 LNHDA, CDR2 SQIVND (reference sequence). This CDR3 spans 14 amino acids. Trimming took off 3 bases at V and 5 bases at J, with 11 bases between the two ends.

Remarks on this clone: A read error may produce the germline difference seen at one junction end. The rearrangement joins TRBV12-3 or TRBV12-4 to TRBJ2-2; maybe TRBD1 (5 bases). This CDR3 region has 12 residues. CDR3 nucleotides: TGTGCCGGCAGAAGGGGTACCGGGGAGCTGTTTTTT. This codes for CAGRRGTGELFF.

The rearrangement joins TRBV4-3 to TRBJ2-7; TRBD2 matches at 8 bases. Germline CDR1 reads LGHNA; CDR2 reads YSLEER. The CDR3 extends over 16 amino acids. Trimming took 1 base from V and 0 from J; bases not matched to a gene: 5. The CDR3 spells CASSQGLAGGSYEQYF. CDR3 in DNA: TGCGCCAGCAGCCAAGGACTGGCGGGAGGCTCCTACGAGCAGTACTTC.

This chain joins TRBV2 and TRBJ1-3; 7 bases agree with TRBD1. Germline lookup yields CDR1 SNHLY and CDR2 FYNNEI. The V segment lost 2 bases and the J segment 5 bases; nucleotides outside the gene matches: 3. The CDR3 loop spans 14 amino acids. The CDR3 is CASSERQGRNTIYF. CDR3 DNA sequence: TGTGCCAGCAGTGAACGACAGGGAAGAAACACCATATATTTT.

This clone was detected a few times. The rearrangement joins TRBV5-1 to TRBJ1-5; D possibly corresponds to TRBD1 (6 bases). Germline CDR1 SGHRS, CDR2 YFSETQ. V lost 1 base and J lost 4, with 6 bases in between. This CDR3 region has 13 residues. CDR3 in DNA: TGCGCCAGCAGCTTGCAGGGGAATCAGCCCCAGCATTTT. Translating it yields CASSLQGNQPQHF.

Here the CDR3 reads CATSRVGQGPTQYF. For the CDR3, the DNA is TGTGCCACCAGCAGAGTGGGACAGGGGCCGACCCAGTACTTC. The chain links TRBV15 to TRBJ2-5; TRBD1 agrees at 10 bases. From germline, CDR1 is LNHNV and CDR2 YYDKDF (reference sequence). The length of the CDR3 is 14 residues. The junction had 3 bases not matched to a gene; V was cut back by 1 base and J by 7 bases.

The chain is built from TRBV15 and TRBJ1-1; D is possibly TRBD1 (5 bases). V lost 4 bases and J lost 1, with 7 bases in between. Germline V gene sequence: CDR1 LNHNV, CDR2 YYDKDF (reference sequence). CDR3 length equals 13 residues. The chain's CDR3 is CATSKDTNTEAFF. The CDR3 DNA reads TGTGCCACCAGCAAGGACACGAACACTGAAGCTTTCTTT.

The chain combines TRBV3-1 (or the pseudogene TRBV3-2) with TRBJ1-2; 9 bases line up with TRBD1. Germline lookup yields CDR1 LGHDT and CDR2 YNNKEL (reference sequence). J gave up 7 bases and V 5 bases, and 8 bases lay outside the gene matches. This CDR3 contains 14 residues. In nucleotides, the CDR3 is TGTGCCAGCAGCGACCGGGACAGGGATATTGGCTACACCTTC. It encodes CASSDRDRDIGYTF.

The chain is built from TRBV27 and TRBJ2-3, with 7 bases that match TRBD1. From germline, CDR1 is MNHEY and CDR2 SMNVEV (reference sequence). The CDR3 is 18 residues long. Germline trimming cut 4 bases from V and 2 bases from J; bases unmatched to any gene: 15. CDR3 sequence: CASSSPKGASTATDTQYF. CDR3 in DNA: TGTGCCAGCAGTTCACCCAAGGGGGCCTCGACCGCCACAGATACGCAGTATTTT.

This clone has just one count. The rearrangement joins TRBV9 to TRBJ2-7; the match to TRBD2 covers 12 bases. From germline, CDR1 is SGDLS and CDR2 YYNGEE. This CDR3 has 16 amino acids. V gave up 0 bases and J gave up 3 bases; unmatched junction bases: 4. The CDR3 reads CASSVAGTSGLYEQYF. In DNA, the CDR3 is TGTGCCAGCAGCGTAGCTGGGACTAGCGGGCTCTACGAGCAGTACTTC.

The chain links TRBV30 to TRBJ2-5, with 8 nucleotides matching TRBD1. The CDR3 is 14 residues long. The germline gives CDR1 GTSNPN, CDR2 SVGIG (reference sequence). J lost 6 bases, V lost 2 bases, and 8 bases had no gene match. CDR3 coding DNA: TGTGCCTGGAGTTTTTCAGGGGGCGGAAAGACCCAGTACTTC. Protein: CAWSFSGGGKTQYF.

The chain links TRBV11-2 to TRBJ2-4, with D perhaps matching TRBD1 (5 bases). The germline gives CDR1 SGHAT, CDR2 FQNNGV. This CDR3 contains 15 residues. The V end lost 2 bases, the J end lost 1 base, and 9 bases lay between the germline ends. DNA of the CDR3: TGTGCCAGCAGCTTATCACCAGGGGCCAAAAACATTCAGTACTTC. Its protein is CASSLSPGAKNIQYF.

The V gene is TRBV7-9, the J gene TRBJ1-2, with 8 bases aligning to TRBD1. The V and J ends lost 5 bases and 8 bases, in that order; junction bases with no gene match: 13. Germline CDR1 is SEHNR and CDR2 is FQNEAQ (reference sequence). This CDR3 is built from 15 residues. Here the CDR3 DNA reads TGTGCCAGCAGCACGACCAGGGGGCGCGTTGTGGGCTACACCTTC. Translating gives CASSTTRGRVVGYTF. Filled out from reference TRBV7-9 and TRBJ1-2, the complete variable domain reads DTGVSQNPRHKITKRGQNVTFRCDPISEHNRLYWYRQTLGQGPEFLTYFQNEAQLEKSRLLSDRFSAERPKGSFSTLEIQRTEQGDSAMYLCASSTTRGRVVGYTFGSGTRLTVV.

The CDR3 DNA sequence: TGTGCCAGCAGCTTCGACCCGACAGATATGGGCTACACCTTC. Its protein product is CASSFDPTDMGYTF. V is TRBV7-9 and J is TRBJ1-2; the D gene is possibly TRBD1 (5 bases). The CDR3 extends over 14 amino acids. Germline V lookup: CDR1 SEHNR, CDR2 FQNEAQ (reference sequence). Trimming removed 3 bases from V and 8 bases from J, with 16 bases in between. The full variable domain, completed using reference TRBV7-9 and TRBJ1-2, is DTGVSQNPRHKITKRGQNVTFRCDPISEHNRLYWYRQTLGQGPEFLTYFQNEAQLEKSRLLSDRFSAERPKGSFSTLEIQRTEQGDSAMYLCASSFDPTDMGYTFGSGTRLTVV.

The J gene is TRBJ2-3, the V gene TRBV6-5; 8 positions match TRBD2. This CDR3 is 13 amino acids long. V lost 3 bases to trimming and J lost 6 bases; unmatched junction nucleotides: 2. CDR1 is MNHEY, CDR2 SVGAGI, per germline. Here the CDR3 DNA reads TGTGCCAGCAGTTATTCTAGCGGGGATACGCAGTATTTT. Translated, it gives CASSYSSGDTQYF.

This chain connects TRBV30 to TRBJ2-7, with 7 bases aligning to TRBD1. Germline V lookup: CDR1 GTSNPN, CDR2 SVGIG (reference sequence). The CDR3 sequence is 16 residues long. V dropped 3 bases and J dropped 7; count of bases not matched to a gene: 18. CDR3 sequence (DNA): TGTGCCTGGAGCGCGCCGCGGACAGGTCCCGCCGGGGAGCAGTACTTC. Translating it yields CAWSAPRTGPAGEQYF.

This chain uses TRBV5-1 with TRBJ2-7; no clear D gene. Germline loops: CDR1 SGHRS, CDR2 YFSETQ. This CDR3 contains 13 residues. With 0 bases removed from V and 3 bases from J, the gap between germline ends came to 7 bases. The CDR3, as DNA: TGCGCCAGCAGCTTGGTAGGAGACTACGAGCAGTACTTC. Translated, it gives CASSLVGDYEQYF.

V gene TRBV30 combines with J gene TRBJ2-7; D ambiguous. The CDR3 contains 12 residues. V lost 2 bases, J lost 1 base, and 6 bases lay in between. Germline V gene lookup returns CDR1 GTSNPN and CDR2 SVGIG (reference sequence). In DNA form, the CDR3 reads TGTGCCTGGAGTCCCGGTTCCTACGAGCAGTACTTC. Translating gives CAWSPGSYEQYF.

Of note for this clone: An end of the junction differs from the germline gene, which may be a read error. This rearrangement joins TRBV2 to TRBJ1-5; D is possibly TRBD1 (5 bases). This CDR3 has 12 amino acids. The germline CDR1 and CDR2 sequences are SNHLY and FYNNEI. The CDR3 nucleotides are TGTGCCAGCAGCGAAGACAGACAGCCCCAGCATTTT. Translation gives CASSEDRQPQHF.

This chain joins TRBV24-1 and TRBJ1-4; tentatively, D is TRBD1 (5 bases). CDR1 and CDR2 from the germline V gene are KGHDR and SFDVKD. With 0 bases removed from V and 0 bases from J, the gap between germline ends came to 10 bases. The CDR3 consists of 17 residues. The CDR3 sequence is CATSDLLLRATNEKLFF. The CDR3 bases are TGTGCCACCAGTGATTTGCTCCTCAGGGCAACTAATGAAAAACTGTTTTTT.